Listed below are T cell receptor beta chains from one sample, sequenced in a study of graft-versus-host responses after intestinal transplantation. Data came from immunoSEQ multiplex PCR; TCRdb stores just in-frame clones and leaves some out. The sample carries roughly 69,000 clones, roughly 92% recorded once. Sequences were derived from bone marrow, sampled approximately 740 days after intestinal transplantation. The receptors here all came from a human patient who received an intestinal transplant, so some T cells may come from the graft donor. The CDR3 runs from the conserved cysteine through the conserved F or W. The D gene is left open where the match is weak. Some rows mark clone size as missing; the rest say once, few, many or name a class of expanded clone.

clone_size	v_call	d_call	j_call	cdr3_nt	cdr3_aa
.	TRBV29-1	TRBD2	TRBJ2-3	TGCAGTGCCGGGGGGTCGCGAGATACGCAGTATTTT	CSAGGSRDTQYF
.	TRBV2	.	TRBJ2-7	TGTGCCAGCAGTCGGGAGACCAGCGAGCAGTACTTC	CASSRETSEQYF
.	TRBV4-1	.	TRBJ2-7	TGCGCCAGCAGCCAAGTGGGACAACAGTACGAGCAGTACTTC	CASSQVGQQYEQYF
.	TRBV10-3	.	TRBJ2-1	TGTGCCATCAGTGAGTTTGACTATGAGCAGTTCTTC	CAISEFDYEQFF
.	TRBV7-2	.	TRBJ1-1	TGTGCCAGCAGCGGTAGGGGTATTGAAGCTTTCTTT	CASSGRGIEAFF
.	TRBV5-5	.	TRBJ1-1	TGTGCCAGCAGCCTCGGAGCGAACACTGAAGCTTTCTTT	CASSLGANTEAFF
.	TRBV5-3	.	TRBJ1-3	TGTGCCACCTACGTGAGACAGGACCTGAGCACCATATATTTT	CATYVRQDLSTIYF
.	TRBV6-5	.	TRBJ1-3	TGTGCCAGCAGTGGATACTCTGGAAACACCATATATTTT	CASSGYSGNTIYF
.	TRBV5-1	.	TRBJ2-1	TGCGCCAGCAGCTTGTGGTACGAGCCGGAGGGCTCCTACAATGAGCAGTTCTTC	CASSLWYEPEGSYNEQFF
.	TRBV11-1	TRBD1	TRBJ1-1	TGTGCCAGCAGCTCTGAGGGGACAGACACTGAAGCTTTCTTT	CASSSEGTDTEAFF
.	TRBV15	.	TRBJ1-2	TGTGCCACCAGCAGAGATTTAGGAGGGACGAACTATGGCTACACCTTC	CATSRDLGGTNYGYTF
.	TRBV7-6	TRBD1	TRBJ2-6	TGTGCCAGCAGCGACCAACAGGGGGCTGGGGCCAACGTCCTGACTTTC	CASSDQQGAGANVLTF
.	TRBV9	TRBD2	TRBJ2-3	TGTGCCAGCAGCGTAGACGGCGGGGGGGCCGCAGATACGCAGTATTTT	CASSVDGGGAADTQYF
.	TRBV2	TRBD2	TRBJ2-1	TGTGCCAGCAGGGGACTAGCGGGAGGTATTGAGCAGTTCTTC	CASRGLAGGIEQFF
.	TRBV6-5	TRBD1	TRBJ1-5	TGTGCCAGCAGTTACCCGGGACAGGGCAATCAGCCCCAGCATTTT	CASSYPGQGNQPQHF
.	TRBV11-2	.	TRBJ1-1	TGTGCCAGCAGCGCCGCCACGCTGTCCGGGAACACTGAAGCTTTCTTT	CASSAATLSGNTEAFF
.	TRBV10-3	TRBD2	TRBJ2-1	TGTGCCCTCCTAGCGGAGAATACAATGTCGCAGTTCTTC	CALLAENTMSQFF
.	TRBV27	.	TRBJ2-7	TGTGCCACCCGAACCGCCGGCAAAGGAGAGCAGTACTTC	CATRTAGKGEQYF
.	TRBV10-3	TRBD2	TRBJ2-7	TGTGCCATCAGAGGGGAGGGCCCCTACGAGCAGTACTTC	CAIRGEGPYEQYF
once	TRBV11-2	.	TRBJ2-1	TGTGCCAGCAGCTTAGGGGCTAGCTCCTACAATGAGCAGTTCTTC	CASSLGASSYNEQFF
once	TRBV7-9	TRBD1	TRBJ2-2	TGTGCCAGCAGCGCCCGGGACAGGGAGGACGGGGAGCTGTTTTTT	CASSARDREDGELFF
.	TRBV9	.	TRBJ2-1	TGTGCCAGCAGCGTAGGTACGGGACTTTCCCAAAATGAGCAGTTCTTC	CASSVGTGLSQNEQFF
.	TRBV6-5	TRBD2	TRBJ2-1	TGTGCCAGCAGTCCGGCGGGGGGGGGCCCAAATGAGCAGTTCTTC	CASSPAGGGPNEQFF
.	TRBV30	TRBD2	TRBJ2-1	TGTGCCTGGAGTGTAGGGACTAGCGGTTACAATGAGCAGTTCTTC	CAWSVGTSGYNEQFF
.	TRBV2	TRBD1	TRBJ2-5	TGTGCCAGCAGCATAGACAGGGGAGAAGAGACCCAGTACTTC	CASSIDRGEETQYF
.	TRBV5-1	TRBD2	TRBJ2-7	TGCGCCAGCAGCTTGGAGCTAGCGGGAGATGCGGGGGAGCAGTACTTC	CASSLELAGDAGEQYF
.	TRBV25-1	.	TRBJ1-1	TGTGCCAGCAGTGAAGAGGGGGGATACACTGAAGCTTTCTTT	CASSEEGGYTEAFF
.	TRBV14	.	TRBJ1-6	TGTGCCAGCAGCCAAGTGGTCAGTAATTCACCCCTCCACTTT	CASSQVVSNSPLHF
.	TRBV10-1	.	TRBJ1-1	TGCGCCAGCAGTGAGTTAATCGGGGGGAACACTGAAGCTTTCTTT	CASSELIGGNTEAFF
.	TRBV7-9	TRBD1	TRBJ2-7	TGTGCCAGCAGCCTCGGACAGGGGAGACACGAGCAGTACTTC	CASSLGQGRHEQYF
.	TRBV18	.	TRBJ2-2	TGTGCCAGCTCACCAGTTTGGGCGAGGGACCTAGACACCGGGGAGCTGTTTTTT	CASSPVWARDLDTGELFF
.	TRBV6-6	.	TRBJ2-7	TGTGCCAGCAGTGGCCGTCTATCCTACGAGCAGTACTTC	CASSGRLSYEQYF
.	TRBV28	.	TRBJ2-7	TGTGCCAGCAGTTTCAGGGGTCTGAACGAGCAGTACTTC	CASSFRGLNEQYF
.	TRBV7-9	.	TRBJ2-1	TGTGCCAGCAGCTTAGAAGCCGAATACAATGAGCAGTTCTTC	CASSLEAEYNEQFF
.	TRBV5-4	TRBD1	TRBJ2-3	TGTGCCAGCAGTAAAGACAGGGGGCGCACAGATACGCAGTATTTT	CASSKDRGRTDTQYF
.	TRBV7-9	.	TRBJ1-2	TGTGCCAGCAGCTTATATCTTGAGGGCTACACCTTC	CASSLYLEGYTF
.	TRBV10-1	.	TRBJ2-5	TGCGCCAGCAGTGATTCAGAAATTGAGGAGACCCAGTACTTC	CASSDSEIEETQYF
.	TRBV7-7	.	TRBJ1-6	TGTGCCAGCAGGCCGAAGGGAACCTATAATTCACCCCTCCACTTT	CASRPKGTYNSPLHF
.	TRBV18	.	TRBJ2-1	TGTGCCAGCTCACCAAGGACAGCTGGCGATGAGCAGTTCTTC	CASSPRTAGDEQFF
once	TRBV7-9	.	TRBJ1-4	TGTGCCAGCAGCTTAAGCACAGCTGAAAAACTGTTTTTT	CASSLSTAEKLFF
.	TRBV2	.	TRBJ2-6	TGTGCCAGCCAGAGCAACCCTGGGGCCAACGTCCTGACTTTC	CASQSNPGANVLTF
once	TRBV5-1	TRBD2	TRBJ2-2	TGCGCCAGCAGCTCGGAGCGGGGGCCGAACACCGGGGAGCTGTTTTTT	CASSSERGPNTGELFF
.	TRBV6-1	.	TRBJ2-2	TGTGCCACCACTGCCCTGACCGGGGAGCTGTTTTTT	CATTALTGELFF
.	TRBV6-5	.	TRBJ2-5	TGTGCCAGCAGTACTCTTATGGGCGCGCAGACCCAGTACTTC	CASSTLMGAQTQYF
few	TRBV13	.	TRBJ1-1	TGTGCCAGCAGCTTAGGCCGTTCGAACACTGAAGCTTTCTTT	CASSLGRSNTEAFF
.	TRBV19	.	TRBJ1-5	TGTGCCGCCAGTATGTGGGGTCCCGATCAGCCCCAGCATTTT	CAASMWGPDQPQHF
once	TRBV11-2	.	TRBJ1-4	TGTGCCACCCGACGGGGCCGATCTAATGAAAAACTGTTTTTT	CATRRGRSNEKLFF
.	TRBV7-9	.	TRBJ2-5	TGTGCCAGCAGCGGAACGGTGAGGGAGACCCAGTACTTC	CASSGTVRETQYF
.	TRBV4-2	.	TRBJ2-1	TGTGCCAGCAGCCAAGATGTGGGTTCCTACAATGAGCAGTTCTTC	CASSQDVGSYNEQFF
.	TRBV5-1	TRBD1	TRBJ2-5	TGCGCCAGCAGCTTGGGGCAGGGGGTAAGCGAGACCCAGTACTTC	CASSLGQGVSETQYF
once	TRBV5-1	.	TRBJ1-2	TGCGCCAGCAGCCCCCGGCCAGGGTATGGCTACACCTTC	CASSPRPGYGYTF
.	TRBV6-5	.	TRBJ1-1	TGTGCCAGCAGTTACTCCGGACAGGAAGCTTTCTTT	CASSYSGQEAFF